A selection of T cell receptor beta chains follows, all from one sample in a study of cytomegalovirus exposure and HLA in healthy donors. Assay used: immunoSEQ multiplex PCR; TCRdb lists only in-frame clones, some missing. The sample holds 200,000 or so clones, more than 65% seen once. The sample was PBMCs. The receptor set was obtained from a woman aged 25 to 39 in good health and CMV-seropositive. Each CDR3 is given with its conserved first and last residue. A D gene is named only where the DNA matches it firmly. Clone size is given for some rows only: seen once, a few or many times, or a class if the clone is expanded.

v_call,clone_size,j_call,d_call,cdr3_aa,cdr3_nt
TRBV2,NA,TRBJ2-7,NA,CASSGLRGEQYF,TGTGCCAGCAGTGGGCTTAGGGGCGAGCAGTACTTC
TRBV7-6,NA,TRBJ2-1,TRBD2,CASSSRLAEQFF,TGTGCCAGCAGCTCCAGACTAGCGGAGCAGTTCTTC
TRBV4-1,NA,TRBJ1-2,NA,CASSQDITGVKGYTF,TGCGCCAGCAGCCAAGATATCACCGGGGTGAAAGGCTACACCTTC
TRBV28,once,TRBJ2-1,TRBD2,CASSRSGGRAFEQFF,TGTGCCAGCAGTCGCTCGGGCGGGAGGGCCTTTGAGCAGTTCTTC
TRBV4-1,NA,TRBJ1-5,NA,CASSQDWRDQPQHF,TGCGCCAGCAGCCAAGATTGGAGGGATCAGCCCCAGCATTTT
TRBV2,NA,TRBJ2-7,TRBD1,CASSNDRASYEQYF,TGTGCCAGCAGTAACGACAGGGCCTCCTACGAGCAGTACTTC
TRBV5-1,once,TRBJ2-7,NA,CASSLEGGEQYF,TGCGCCAGCAGCTTGGAAGGGGGAGAGCAGTACTTC
TRBV5-1,NA,TRBJ2-1,NA,CASSLARGSNEQFF,TGCGCCAGCAGCTTGGCAAGGGGATCCAATGAGCAGTTCTTC
TRBV9,NA,TRBJ2-5,NA,CASNSGLAYETQYF,TGTGCCAGCAACAGCGGGCTAGCCTACGAGACCCAGTACTTC
TRBV2,NA,TRBJ1-2,NA,CASSDSEFGYTF,TGTGCCAGCAGTGACAGTGAATTCGGCTACACCTTC
TRBV6-1,NA,TRBJ1-4,NA,CASSAANEKLFF,TGTGCCAGCAGTGCAGCTAATGAAAAACTGTTTTTT
TRBV6-6,NA,TRBJ2-1,TRBD2,CASSYGLAGVDEQFF,TGTGCCAGCAGTTATGGACTAGCGGGAGTTGATGAGCAGTTCTTC
TRBV9,NA,TRBJ1-2,NA,CASSARTDNYGYTF,TGTGCCAGCAGCGCCAGGACAGATAACTATGGCTACACCTTC
TRBV5-4,NA,TRBJ1-4,TRBD1,CASSLEGGFGKLFF,TGTGCCAGCAGCTTGGAAGGGGGCTTCGGAAAACTGTTTTTT
TRBV5-4,NA,TRBJ2-3,NA,CASSPGGLVTDTQYF,TGTGCCAGCAGCCCGGGTGGTCTAGTTACAGATACGCAGTATTTT
TRBV13,NA,TRBJ2-2,TRBD2,CASSSLGLAGGPKGELFF,TGTGCCAGCAGCTCCTTAGGACTAGCGGGAGGGCCTAAAGGGGAGCTGTTTTTT
TRBV28,NA,TRBJ1-2,NA,CASSLAGASYGYTF,TGTGCCAGCAGTCTCGCGGGGGCGAGCTATGGCTACACCTTC
TRBV29-1,NA,TRBJ2-1,NA,CSVERDIYNEQFF,TGCAGCGTTGAGAGGGACATCTACAATGAGCAGTTCTTC
TRBV6-1,NA,TRBJ1-3,NA,CASTREPLSGNTIYF,TGTGCCAGTACCAGGGAACCATTGTCTGGAAACACCATATATTTT
TRBV7-3,NA,TRBJ1-1,NA,CASSPPLGANPMNTEAFF,TGTGCCAGCAGCCCCCCTCTGGGGGCCAACCCCATGAACACTGAAGCTTTCTTT
TRBV5-6,NA,TRBJ1-2,NA,CASSLGRVYPGYTF,TGTGCCAGCAGCTTGGGCAGGGTGTATCCTGGCTACACCTTC
TRBV25-1,few,TRBJ1-2,NA,CASSTGISYGYTF,TGTGCCAGCAGCACAGGGATCTCCTATGGCTACACCTTC
TRBV29-1,NA,TRBJ2-1,NA,CSVRPSTGEGYNEQFF,TGCAGCGTCAGGCCGTCGACAGGGGAGGGATACAATGAGCAGTTCTTC
TRBV28,NA,TRBJ2-1,TRBD2,CASSGGSYNEQFF,TGTGCCAGCAGCGGGGGGAGTTACAATGAGCAGTTCTTC